The 10 T cell receptor beta chains below all came from one sample that was sequenced in a study of spatial heterogeneity in lung cancer. TCRdb recomputed calls from the 5' RACE reads with MiXCR, one row per CDR3 protein. The sample includes about 8,100 distinct CDR3 sequences, under 15% seen only once; the top ten take roughly 11%. Study-level results: Counts of expanded intratumoral alpha and beta TCRs tracked tumor mutation counts.

Time point described: sample taken at primary tumor resection. Their recognized antigens are unknown. The starting material was lung tumor tissue, obtained at surgery. The origin of the receptors is a male donor with early-stage non-small cell lung cancer.

This clonotype was counted between two and nine times. Little can be read into the size of this beta chain, an off-target read in a library designed for alpha chains. V gene TRBV6-6 combines with J gene TRBJ1-5, with a possible D match to TRBD1 (6 bases). V gave up 2 bases and J gave up 3 bases, with 11 bases separating them. This CDR3 is built from 15 residues. The germline V gene encodes CDR1 MNHNY and CDR2 SVGAGI (reference sequence). The CDR3 DNA is TGTGCCAGCAGTTACCACAGGGATGCCAATCAGCCCCAGCATTTT. Its protein is CASSYHRDANQPQHF.

The table lists this clonotype with a count of one. Little can be read into the size of this beta chain, an off-target read in a library designed for alpha chains. The chain couples TRBV6-2 or TRBV6-3 to TRBJ2-7; no clear D gene. Germline V gene sequence: CDR1 MNHEY, CDR2 SVGEGT. The CDR3 is 13 amino acids. Trimming left V 5 bases short and J 1 base short, with 9 bases between. In nucleotides, the CDR3 is TGTGCCAGCAGTCCCATTGATTCCTACGAGCAGTACTTC. This encodes CASSPIDSYEQYF.

This clonotype is medium-sized by share. This beta chain is an unintended read in a library built for alpha chains; its size means little. The chain is built from TRBV28 and TRBJ2-7; D is perhaps TRBD1 (6 bases). CDR1 is MDHEN, CDR2 SYDVKM, per germline. The CDR3 is 14 amino acids. Trimming cost V 2 bases and J 7 bases, with 15 bases left between them. The CDR3 reads CASSLGQGLGEQYF. The CDR3 nucleotides are TGTGCCAGCAGTTTAGGGCAGGGGTTGGGGGAGCAGTACTTC.

This clonotype showed up many times. This beta chain is a stray read from a library made for alpha chains; its abundance is not meaningful. V is TRBV5-1 and J is TRBJ2-7, with TRBD2 matching 10 bases. The CDR3 contains 18 residues. With V trimmed by 1 base and J by 3 bases, 13 bases remained unmatched. Germline V gene data show CDR1 as SGHRS and CDR2 as YFSETQ. In DNA, the CDR3 is TGCGCCAGCAGCTTGCTCTGGGCTAGCAGCGGGGGGGGCTACGAGCAGTACTTC. Protein: CASSLLWASSGGGYEQYF.

This clonotype was observed many times. This beta chain is an off-target read within a library intended for alpha chains, so its frequency means little. This chain links TRBV12-3 or TRBV12-4 with TRBJ2-7, with D unresolved. The CDR3 length is 13 residues. Trimming stripped 6 bases from V and 4 bases from J, with 13 bases between. CDR3 DNA: TGTGCCAGCAGCCTCGGACGGATTTACGAGCAGTACTTC. This gives the protein CASSLGRIYEQYF.

This clonotype has ten or more counts. Little can be read into the size of this beta chain, an off-target read in a library designed for alpha chains. CDR3 residues: CATSDWTGGNTGELFF. Written as DNA, the CDR3 is TGTGCCACCAGTGATTGGACAGGGGGCAACACCGGGGAGCTGTTTTTT. J is TRBJ2-2 and V is TRBV24-1, with TRBD1 matching over 11 bases. Germline trimming cut 2 bases from V and 2 bases from J; bases unmatched to any gene: 0. Germline V gene lookup returns CDR1 KGHDR and CDR2 SFDVKD. The CDR3 has 16 amino acids.

In this sample, this clonotype turned up a few times. This beta chain appears as a stray read in a library generated for alpha chains; its size is not informative. The genes are TRBV29-1 and TRBJ2-7, with 7 nucleotides matching TRBD1. Germline CDR1 and CDR2: SQVTM and ANQGSEA. The CDR3 runs to 13 residues. Trimming removed 6 bases from V and 5 bases from J; junction bases left unmatched: 10. DNA of the CDR3: TGCAGCGTCGACGCGACAGGGCGGGACGAGCAGTACTTC. Its translation is CSVDATGRDEQYF.

Note on this clonotype: This beta chain lies outside the target of a library built for alpha chains; its clone size means little. V usage is TRBV10-2 and J usage is TRBJ2-5, with a possible D match to TRBD1 (8 bases). Looked up from germline, CDR1 is WSHSY and CDR2 is SAAADI. V shed 2 bases and J shed 10 bases, with 20 bases lying between them. The CDR3 extends over 15 amino acids. Here the CDR3 reads CASSEGPWTGRVQYF. The CDR3 DNA reads as TGCGCCAGCAGTGAGGGGCCGTGGACAGGGAGGGTCCAGTACTTC.

With regard to this clonotype: For a library built for alpha chains, this beta chain is a stray read; little rests on its size. The chain recombines TRBV25-1 with TRBJ1-6; 8 bases fit TRBD1. Germline trimming cut 4 bases from V and 10 bases from J; bases unmatched to any gene: 3. The CDR3 is 13 residues long. In germline, CDR1 is MGHDK, CDR2 SYGVNS. CDR3 amino acids: CASSGTGQSPLHF. CDR3 DNA sequence: TGTGCCAGCAGTGGGACAGGGCAATCACCCCTCCACTTT.

This clonotype was seen many times. Because this beta chain is a stray read in a library intended to capture alpha chains, its abundance should not be given much weight. V and J are TRBV2 and TRBJ2-2, with 14 nucleotides matching TRBD2. V lost 4 bases, J lost 6 bases, and 10 bases stayed unmatched. In germline, CDR1 is SNHLY, CDR2 FYNNEI. There are 18 residues in the CDR3. CDR3: CASSVLGLAGVLAGELFF. The CDR3 DNA is TGTGCCAGCAGTGTATTGGGACTAGCGGGAGTACTAGCCGGGGAGCTGTTTTTT.